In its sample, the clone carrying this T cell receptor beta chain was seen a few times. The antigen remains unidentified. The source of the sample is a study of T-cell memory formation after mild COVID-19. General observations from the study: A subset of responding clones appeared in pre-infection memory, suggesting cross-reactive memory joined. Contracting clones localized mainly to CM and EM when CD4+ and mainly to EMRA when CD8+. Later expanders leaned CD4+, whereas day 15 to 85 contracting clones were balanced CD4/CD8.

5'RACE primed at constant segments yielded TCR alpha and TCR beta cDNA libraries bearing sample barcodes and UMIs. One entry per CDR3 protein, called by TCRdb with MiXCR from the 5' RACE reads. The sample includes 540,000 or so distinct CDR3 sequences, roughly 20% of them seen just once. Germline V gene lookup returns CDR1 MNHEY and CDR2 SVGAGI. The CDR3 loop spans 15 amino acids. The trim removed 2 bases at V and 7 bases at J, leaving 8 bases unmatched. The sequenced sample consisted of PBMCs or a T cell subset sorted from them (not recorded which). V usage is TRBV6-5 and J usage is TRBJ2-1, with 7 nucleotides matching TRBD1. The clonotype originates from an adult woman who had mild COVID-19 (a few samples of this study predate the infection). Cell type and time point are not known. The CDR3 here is CASSYEGGKRNEQFF. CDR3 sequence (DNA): TGTGCCAGCAGTTACGAAGGGGGCAAGAGAAATGAGCAGTTCTTC.